One T cell receptor (beta chain) is described in this entry. Its antigen is as yet unknown. This record belongs to a study of shared clonotypes between healthy human individuals. General study findings and limits: Non-shared clonotypes were found to have lower generation probabilities than the clonotypes that were shared by all four of the sorted-subset donors. Naive subsets generally exceeded memory subsets in estimated richness. A few donors shared approximately 5% of their naive CD4 clonotypes.

Subsets obtained from CD4+ cells comprised CD45RA+ naive and CD45RA-negative memory cells. Repertoires were generated with immunoSEQ multiplex PCR, while TCRdb's copy carries only in-frame clones and drops some. The data show around 2.5 million clones, roughly 93% seen once. The ends were cut back, 4 bases at V and 0 bases at J, with 6 bases in the middle. The CDR3 consists of 13 residues. CDR1 is SGHAT, CDR2 FQDESV, per germline (reference sequence). The specimen was naive CD4+ T cells from PBMCs. The subset here: CD45RA+ positively selected. The J gene is TRBJ1-1, the V gene TRBV11-1, with D hard to call. This clonotype originated in a man aged 18-30 years in good health. Some clones in this sample may be carry-over from other donors' samples. The CDR3 spells CASSYDLNTEAFF. CDR3 in DNA: TGTGCCAGCAGCTATGACCTGAACACTGAAGCTTTCTTT.